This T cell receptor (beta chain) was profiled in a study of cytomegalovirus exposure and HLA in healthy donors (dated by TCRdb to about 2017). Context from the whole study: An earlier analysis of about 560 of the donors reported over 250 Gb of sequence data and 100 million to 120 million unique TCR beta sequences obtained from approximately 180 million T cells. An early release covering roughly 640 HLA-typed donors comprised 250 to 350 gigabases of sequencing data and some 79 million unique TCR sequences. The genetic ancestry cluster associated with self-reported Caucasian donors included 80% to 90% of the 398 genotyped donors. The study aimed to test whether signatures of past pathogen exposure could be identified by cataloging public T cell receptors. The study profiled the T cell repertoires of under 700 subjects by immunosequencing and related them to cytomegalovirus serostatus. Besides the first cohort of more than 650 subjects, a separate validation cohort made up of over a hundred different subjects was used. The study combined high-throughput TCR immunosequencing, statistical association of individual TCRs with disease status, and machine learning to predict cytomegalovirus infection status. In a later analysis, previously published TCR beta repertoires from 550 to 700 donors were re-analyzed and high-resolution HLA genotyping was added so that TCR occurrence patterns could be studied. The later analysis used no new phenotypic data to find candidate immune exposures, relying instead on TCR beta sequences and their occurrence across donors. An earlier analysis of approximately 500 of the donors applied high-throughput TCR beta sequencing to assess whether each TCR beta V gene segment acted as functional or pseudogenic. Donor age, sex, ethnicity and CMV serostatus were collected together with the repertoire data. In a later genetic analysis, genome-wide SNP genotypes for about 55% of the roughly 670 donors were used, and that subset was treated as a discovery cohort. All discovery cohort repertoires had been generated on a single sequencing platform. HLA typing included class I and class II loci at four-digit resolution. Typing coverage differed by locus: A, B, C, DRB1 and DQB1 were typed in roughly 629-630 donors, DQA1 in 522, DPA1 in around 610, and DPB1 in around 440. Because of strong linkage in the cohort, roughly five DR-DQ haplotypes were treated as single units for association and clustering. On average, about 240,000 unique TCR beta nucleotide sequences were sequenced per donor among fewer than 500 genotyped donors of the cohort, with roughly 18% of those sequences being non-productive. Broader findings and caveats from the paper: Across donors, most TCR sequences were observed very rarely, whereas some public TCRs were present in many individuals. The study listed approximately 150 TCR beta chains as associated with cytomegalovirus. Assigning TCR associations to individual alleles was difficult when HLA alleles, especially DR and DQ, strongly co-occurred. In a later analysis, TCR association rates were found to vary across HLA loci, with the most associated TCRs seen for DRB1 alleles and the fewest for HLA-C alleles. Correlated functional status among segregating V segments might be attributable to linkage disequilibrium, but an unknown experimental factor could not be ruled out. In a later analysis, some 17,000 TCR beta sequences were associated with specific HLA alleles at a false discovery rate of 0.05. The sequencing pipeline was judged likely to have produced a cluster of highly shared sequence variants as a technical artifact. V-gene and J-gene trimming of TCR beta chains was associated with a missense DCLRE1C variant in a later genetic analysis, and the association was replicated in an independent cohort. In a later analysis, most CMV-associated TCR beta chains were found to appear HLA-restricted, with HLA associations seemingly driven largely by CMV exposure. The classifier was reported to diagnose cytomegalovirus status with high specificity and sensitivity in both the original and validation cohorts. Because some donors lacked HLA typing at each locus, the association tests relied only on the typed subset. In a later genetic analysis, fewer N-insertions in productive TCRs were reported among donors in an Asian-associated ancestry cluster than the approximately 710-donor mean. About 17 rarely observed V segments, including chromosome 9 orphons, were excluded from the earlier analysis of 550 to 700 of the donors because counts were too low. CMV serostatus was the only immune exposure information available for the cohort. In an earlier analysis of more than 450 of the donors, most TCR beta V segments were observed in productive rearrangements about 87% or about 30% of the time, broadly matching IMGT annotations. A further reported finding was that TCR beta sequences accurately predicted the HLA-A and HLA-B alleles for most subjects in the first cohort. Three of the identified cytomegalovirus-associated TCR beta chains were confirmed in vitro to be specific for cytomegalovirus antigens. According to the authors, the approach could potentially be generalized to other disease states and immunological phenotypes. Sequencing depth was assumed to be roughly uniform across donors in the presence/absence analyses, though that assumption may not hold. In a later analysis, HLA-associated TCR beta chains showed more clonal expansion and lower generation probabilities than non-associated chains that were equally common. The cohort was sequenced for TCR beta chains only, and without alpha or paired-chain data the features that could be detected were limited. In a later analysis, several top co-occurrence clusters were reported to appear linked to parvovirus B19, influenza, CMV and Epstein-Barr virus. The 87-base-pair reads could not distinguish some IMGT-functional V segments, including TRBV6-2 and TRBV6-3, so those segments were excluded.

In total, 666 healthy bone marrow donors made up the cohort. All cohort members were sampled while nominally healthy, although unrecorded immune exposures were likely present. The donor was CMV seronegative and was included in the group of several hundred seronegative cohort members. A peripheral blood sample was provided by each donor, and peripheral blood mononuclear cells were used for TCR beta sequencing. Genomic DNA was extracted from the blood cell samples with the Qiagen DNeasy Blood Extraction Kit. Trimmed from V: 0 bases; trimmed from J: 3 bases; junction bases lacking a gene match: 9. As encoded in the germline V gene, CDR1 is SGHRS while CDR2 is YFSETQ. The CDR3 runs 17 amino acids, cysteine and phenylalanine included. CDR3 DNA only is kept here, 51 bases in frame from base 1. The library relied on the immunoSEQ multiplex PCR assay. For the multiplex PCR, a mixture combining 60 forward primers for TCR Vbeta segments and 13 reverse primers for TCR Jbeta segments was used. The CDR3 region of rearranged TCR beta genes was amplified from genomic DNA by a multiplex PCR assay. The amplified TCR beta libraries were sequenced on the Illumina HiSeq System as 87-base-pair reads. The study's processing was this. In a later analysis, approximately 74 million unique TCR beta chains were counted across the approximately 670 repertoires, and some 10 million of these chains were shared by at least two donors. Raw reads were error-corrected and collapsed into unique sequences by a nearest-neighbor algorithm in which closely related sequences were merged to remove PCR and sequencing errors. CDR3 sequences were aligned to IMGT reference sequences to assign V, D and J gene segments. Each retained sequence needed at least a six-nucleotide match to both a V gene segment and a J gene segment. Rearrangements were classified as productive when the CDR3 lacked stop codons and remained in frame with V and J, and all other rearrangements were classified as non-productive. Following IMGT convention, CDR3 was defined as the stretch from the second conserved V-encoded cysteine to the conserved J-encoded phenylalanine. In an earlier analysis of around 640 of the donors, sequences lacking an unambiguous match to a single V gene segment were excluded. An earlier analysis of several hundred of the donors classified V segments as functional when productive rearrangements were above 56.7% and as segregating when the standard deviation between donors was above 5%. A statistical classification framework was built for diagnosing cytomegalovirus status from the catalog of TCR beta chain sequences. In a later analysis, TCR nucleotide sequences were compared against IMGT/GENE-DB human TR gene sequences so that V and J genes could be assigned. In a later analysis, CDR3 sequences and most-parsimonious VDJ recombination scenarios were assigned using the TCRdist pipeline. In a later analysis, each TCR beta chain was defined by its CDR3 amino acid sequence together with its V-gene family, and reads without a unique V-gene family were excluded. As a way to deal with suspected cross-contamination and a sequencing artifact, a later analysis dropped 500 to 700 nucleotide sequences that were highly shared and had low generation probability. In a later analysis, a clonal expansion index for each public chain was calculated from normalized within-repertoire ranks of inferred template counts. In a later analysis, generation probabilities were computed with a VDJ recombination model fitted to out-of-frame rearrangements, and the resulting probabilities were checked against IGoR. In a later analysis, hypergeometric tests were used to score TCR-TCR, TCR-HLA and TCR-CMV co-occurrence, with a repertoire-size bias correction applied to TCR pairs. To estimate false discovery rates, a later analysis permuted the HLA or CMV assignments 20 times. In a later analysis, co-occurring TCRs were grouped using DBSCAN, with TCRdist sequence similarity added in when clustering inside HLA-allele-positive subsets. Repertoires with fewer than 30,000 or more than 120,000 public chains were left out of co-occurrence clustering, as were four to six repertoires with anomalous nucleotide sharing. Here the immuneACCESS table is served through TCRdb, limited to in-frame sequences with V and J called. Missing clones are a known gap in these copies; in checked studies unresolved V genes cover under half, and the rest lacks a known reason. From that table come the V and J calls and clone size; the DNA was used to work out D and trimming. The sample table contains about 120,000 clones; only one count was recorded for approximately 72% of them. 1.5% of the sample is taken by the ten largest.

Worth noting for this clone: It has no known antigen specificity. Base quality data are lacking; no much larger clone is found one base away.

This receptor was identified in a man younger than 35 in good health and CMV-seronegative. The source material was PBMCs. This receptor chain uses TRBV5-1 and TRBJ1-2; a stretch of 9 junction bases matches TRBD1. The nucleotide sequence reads TGCGCCAGCAGCTTGGGGGCTGCGGGACAGGGCTACTATGGCTACACCTTC. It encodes CASSLGAAGQGYYGYTF. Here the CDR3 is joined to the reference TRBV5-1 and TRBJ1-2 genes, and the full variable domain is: KAGVTQTPRYLIKTRGQQVTLSCSPISGHRSVSWYQQTPGQGLQFLFEYFSETQRNKGNFPGRFSGRQFSNSRSEMNVSTLELGDSALYLCASSLGAAGQGYYGYTFGSGTRLTVV.